These T cell receptor beta chains were read from a single sample in a study of T cell responses to AZD1222 COVID-19 vaccine. Repertoires were generated with immunoSEQ multiplex PCR, while TCRdb's copy carries only in-frame clones and drops some. The sample yields about 150,000 clones, about 87% seen once. Specimen: peripheral blood, collected on day 0 of AZD1222 vaccination. Receptors were obtained from an adult in good health. CDR3s include the opening cysteine and the closing phenylalanine or tryptophan. The D gene is left open where the match is weak. The size of a clone is reported for some rows only, either as once, few or many, or as a class for expanded clones.

clone_size: -
v_call: TRBV7-2
j_call: TRBJ1-2
d_call: TRBD1
cdr3_aa: CASSLDREFGYTF
cdr3_nt: TGTGCCAGCAGCCTCGACAGGGAATTCGGCTACACCTTC

clone_size: once
v_call: TRBV5-5
j_call: TRBJ2-7
d_call: TRBD1
cdr3_aa: CASSPQQGTEQYF
cdr3_nt: TGTGCCAGCAGCCCCCAACAGGGGACCGAGCAGTACTTC

clone_size: once
v_call: TRBV3-1/TRBV3-2
j_call: TRBJ1-6
d_call: -
cdr3_aa: CASSQDTSSYNSPLHF
cdr3_nt: TGTGCCAGCAGCCAGGACACGAGCTCCTATAATTCACCCCTCCACTTT

clone_size: -
v_call: TRBV5-4
j_call: TRBJ2-7
d_call: -
cdr3_aa: CASSLAGVTRYEQYF
cdr3_nt: TGTGCCAGCAGCTTGGCAGGGGTAACGAGGTACGAGCAGTACTTC

clone_size: few
v_call: TRBV6-2/TRBV6-3
j_call: TRBJ2-1
d_call: -
cdr3_aa: CASSWPQGPQFF
cdr3_nt: TGTGCCAGCAGTTGGCCCCAGGGGCCCCAGTTCTTC

clone_size: -
v_call: TRBV3-1/TRBV3-2
j_call: TRBJ1-5
d_call: -
cdr3_aa: CASSQDDGNQPQHF
cdr3_nt: TGTGCCAGCAGCCAAGATGACGGCAATCAGCCCCAGCATTTT

clone_size: -
v_call: TRBV12-2
j_call: TRBJ2-7
d_call: -
cdr3_aa: CASRLERLGRGHEQYF
cdr3_nt: TGTGCAAGTCGCTTAGAAAGGCTGGGGAGGGGCCACGAGCAGTACTTC

clone_size: few
v_call: TRBV28
j_call: TRBJ1-6
d_call: -
cdr3_aa: CASSFGVRINSPLHF
cdr3_nt: TGTGCCAGCAGTTTTGGTGTGCGGATTAATTCACCCCTCCACTTT

clone_size: -
v_call: TRBV4-1
j_call: TRBJ1-4
d_call: -
cdr3_aa: CASSQSGESEKLFF
cdr3_nt: TGCGCCAGCAGCCAATCAGGGGAAAGTGAAAAACTGTTTTTT

clone_size: -
v_call: TRBV7-2
j_call: TRBJ1-5
d_call: -
cdr3_aa: CASSWGPGQPQHF
cdr3_nt: TGTGCCAGCAGCTGGGGCCCCGGGCAGCCCCAGCATTTT